The subject of this entry is one T cell receptor beta chain. Losses at the gene ends were 4 bases for V and 5 bases for J; bases not matched to a gene: 7. Germline V gene lookup returns CDR1 SGHDN and CDR2 FVKESK. The CDR3 extends over 14 amino acids. The entry originates in a study of cytomegalovirus exposure and HLA in healthy donors. The protocol was immunoSEQ multiplex PCR, while the TCRdb copy is restricted to in-frame clones and leaves out a portion. Among 120,000 to 150,000 clones listed, 85% to 90% were seen once. The TCR originated in a man aged 18 to 35 in good health and CMV-seronegative. This chain connects TRBV14 to TRBJ1-1, with 7 positions matching TRBD1. The sequencing input was PBMCs. CDR3 bases: TGTGCCAGCAGCCGACAGGGTTTGGGAACTGAAGCTTTCTTT. The encoded protein is CASSRQGLGTEAFF. Full variable domain (missing parts from reference TRBV14 and TRBJ1-1): EAGVTQFPSHSVIEKGQTVTLRCDPISGHDNLYWYRRVMGKEIKFLLHFVKESKQDESGMPNNRFLAERTGGTYSTLKVQPAELEDSGVYFCASSRQGLGTEAFFGQGTRLTVV.